This T cell receptor beta chain originates from a study of shared T cell receptors in the human thymus listed by TCRdb under 2021. With respect to the entire study: The study investigated the way shared, self-reactive T-cell receptor alpha chains are produced in the human thymus.

V and J lose 0 bases and 5 bases, and a span of 8 bases separates them. The germline V gene encodes CDR1 SGHTA and CDR2 FQGTGA. CDR3 length: 13 amino acids, cysteine to phenylalanine. Only CDR3 DNA is held: 39 bases, read in frame from base 1. This clone was picked up one time. Its antigen is not yet known. No much larger clone is present one base from it, and per-base qualities are unavailable. To prepare the library, the immunoSEQ multiplex PCR assay was applied. This immuneACCESS table, as held by TCRdb, lists in-frame sequences with V and J called but not all clones. Of the missing ones, under half trace to an unresolved V gene in checked studies; the others have no known cause. In this sample the table shows about 660,000 clones, around 87% of which occur a single time. Of the sample, 0.0094% falls within the top ten clones. This sample also belongs to another study, concerning human thymus T cells. As the second paper documents: Donors were immunologically healthy infants undergoing open corrective cardiac surgery for congenital heart defects in Finland. Thymus tissue was obtained as surgical resects removed during corrective cardiac surgery. V and J gene segment usage appeared biased in both thymic and peripheral blood repertoires. The related research reported highly overlapping thymic TCR repertoires among unrelated individuals. The study characterized TCR alpha and beta repertoires from about 8 infant thymus samples and a few related peripheral blood samples. Donor ages ranged from about 7 to 250 days, and the cohort comprised six or seven male and a couple of female infants. Thymocytes were mechanically released from the tissue and were stored as pellets of roughly 9.5-30 million cells at -70 degrees C. A QIAsymphony instrument was used to extract genomic DNA from the frozen cell pellets. The immunoSEQ multiplex PCR assay was used to amplify the TCRB and TCRAD loci from a standardized amount of quality-controlled genomic DNA. The amplicons spanned the V(D)J region and were long enough to cover the CDR3 and allow V and J genes to be identified. Through the commercial immunoSEQ service, the amplicons were sequenced on an Illumina platform. Corrections for primer bias and sequencing errors followed previously described methods, while TCRAD and TCRB definitions were based on the IMGT database. immunoSEQ Analyzer 3.0 and VDJTools were used for repertoire analysis, which covered basic statistics, V/J segment usage, diversity estimates, rarefaction and pairwise overlap. Diversity was estimated with Chao1, ChaoE, Efron-Thisted, Shannon and inverse Simpson indices, and also on datasets down-sampled to the smallest sample. For repertoire overlap, CDR3 nucleotide sequence, V gene and J gene had to match strictly, and clustering was done by Jaccard-based multidimensional scaling. On average, thymus samples yielded approximately 780,000 unique TCRB clonotypes, whereas blood samples yielded around 88,000.

The rearrangement combines TRBV7-3 with TRBJ2-7; no D gene call is confident. The origin of this receptor is a boy under two years old with a congenital heart defect. Donor details come from another sample of the same person, matched by shared clones. The source material was thymocytes. The DNA reads TGTGCCAGCAGCTTAACGTTGGCTGACGAGCAGTACTTC. Translation gives CASSLTLADEQYF.